These 31 T cell receptor beta chains were sequenced from one sample in a study of T-cell reconstitution after alpha-beta-depleted transplantation in children. This sample's TCRbeta library carried unique molecular identifier barcodes. TCRdb independently ran MiXCR on the PCR reads; one entry per CDR3 protein. The table lists nearly 250,000 distinct CDR3 sequences, approximately 8.9% of them singletons, with under 8% in the top ten. The specimen comprised PBMCs, mostly from graft donor cells, sampled 180 days after TCRalphabeta/CD19-depleted stem cell transplant. These receptors were taken from a male patient younger than 18 who had a stem cell transplant for acute lymphoblastic leukemia, so the T cells may come from the graft donor.

This clonotype has at least ten counts. V usage is TRBV12-3 or TRBV12-4 and J usage is TRBJ1-5, with D perhaps matching TRBD1 (5 bases). V lost 5 bases to trimming and J lost 2 bases, with 16 bases between them. This CDR3 has 16 amino acids. CDR3 loop: CASSPGTTLGNQPQHF. The DNA for the CDR3 is TGTGCCAGCAGTCCCGGGACTACCCTGGGCAATCAGCCCCAGCATTTT.

This sequence joins TRBV4-1 and TRBJ2-7, with TRBD2 matching 11 bases. Germline CDR1 MGHRA, CDR2 YSYEKL. Trimming at V came to 0 bases and at J to 3 bases, leaving 4 bases not matched to a gene. The CDR3 is 16 amino acids. The CDR3 coding sequence is TGCGCCAGCAGCCAAGATAGCGGGAGGGCAGACTACGAGCAGTACTTC. Translation gives CASSQDSGRADYEQYF.

At least ten counts were recorded for this clonotype. The rearrangement joins TRBV4-3 to TRBJ1-2; D remains unclear. Between the trimmed V and J ends, which lost 0 bases and 2 bases, there was a span of 4 bases. This CDR3 region has 13 residues. The germline gives CDR1 LGHNA, CDR2 YSLEER. This CDR3 reads CASSQEGNYGYTF. DNA for the CDR3: TGCGCCAGCAGCCAAGAAGGGAACTATGGCTACACCTTC.

This clonotype was observed at least ten times. J is TRBJ2-3 and V is TRBV2, with 10 bases aligning to TRBD1. V lost 2 bases to trimming and J lost 1 base; unmatched junction nucleotides: 6. Germline V gene lookup returns CDR1 SNHLY and CDR2 FYNNEI. The CDR3 runs 17 residues. In DNA form, the CDR3 reads TGTGCCAGCAGTGAAAATCCAGGGACAGGGGGCACAGATACGCAGTATTTT. Translation: CASSENPGTGGTDTQYF. Filled out from reference TRBV2 and TRBJ2-3, the complete variable domain reads EPEVTQTPSHQVTQMGQEVILRCVPISNHLYFYWYRQILGQKVEFLVSFYNNEISEKSEIFDDQFSVERPDGSNFTLKIRSTKLEDSAMYFCASSENPGTGGTDTQYFGPGTRLTVL.

Many counts were recorded for this clonotype. This sequence joins TRBV5-1 and TRBJ2-4; 13 nucleotides agree with TRBD2. The germline V gene encodes CDR1 SGHRS and CDR2 YFSETQ. The CDR3 runs to 17 residues. The V segment lost 4 bases and the J segment 0 bases; nucleotides outside the gene matches: 4. As DNA, the CDR3 is TGCGCCAGCAGCCCGGGACTAGCGGGGCTAGCCAAAAACATTCAGTACTTC. It encodes CASSPGLAGLAKNIQYF.

This clonotype was counted many times. The chain is built from TRBV5-1 and TRBJ2-1; no clear D. Germline V gene lookup returns CDR1 SGHRS and CDR2 YFSETQ. CDR3 size: 16 residues. Between the trimmed V and J ends, which lost 0 bases and 3 bases, there was a span of 13 bases. The CDR3 protein is CASSLGVRGRYNEQFF. CDR3 in DNA: TGCGCCAGCAGCTTGGGGGTACGTGGACGCTACAATGAGCAGTTCTTC.

In the case of this clonotype: This may arise from a read error, as a much more abundant clone is one base away. This chain uses TRBV20-1 with TRBJ2-2; 9 bases map to TRBD2. From germline, CDR1 is DFQATT and CDR2 SNEGSKA (reference sequence). The CDR3 contains 17 residues. The CDR3 region is CSASSLFGLAGTGEPFF. The CDR3 nucleotides are TGCAGTGCTAGCTCCTTATTCGGGCTAGCGGGGACCGGGGAGCCGTTTTTT.

This clonotype was recorded at least ten times. The gene calls are TRBV5-1 and TRBJ1-5, with D perhaps TRBD1 (5 bases). V was shortened by 0 bases and J by 2 bases, with 9 bases between the two germline ends. The CDR3 runs to 15 residues. Per germline, CDR1 SGHRS and CDR2 YFSETQ. CDR3 amino acids: CASSLVWGRNQPQHF. The DNA for the CDR3 is TGCGCCAGCAGCTTGGTGTGGGGCCGCAATCAGCCCCAGCATTTT.

CDR3 nucleotide sequence: TGTGCCAGCAGTTTTTCGGGACTCCTTATGGGAGCTGGGGCCAACGTCCTGACTTTC. It yields the protein CASSFSGLLMGAGANVLTF. The chain recombines TRBV12-3 or TRBV12-4 with TRBJ2-6; D may be TRBD2 (6 bases). Trimming left V 3 bases short and J 2 bases short, with 20 bases between. This CDR3 comprises 19 residues.

V is TRBV19 and J is TRBJ2-5; unclear D gene. V was clipped by 4 bases and J by 4 bases, with 13 bases between them. The CDR3 contains 14 residues. The germline gives CDR1 LNHDA, CDR2 SQIVND (reference sequence). CDR3 coding DNA: TGTGCCAGTAGTACCCTCGACTTACTAGAGACCCAGTACTTC. Translating it yields CASSTLDLLETQYF.

This clonotype was counted at least ten times. This chain uses TRBV5-4 with TRBJ2-2, with TRBD2 matching 7 bases. The CDR3 is made up of 17 amino acids. CDR1 is SGHNT and CDR2 is YYREEE in the germline V gene (reference sequence). V shed 3 bases and J 6 bases; nucleotides not matched to a gene: 14. CDR3 sequence: CASSSGLQLLQAGELFF. Here the CDR3 DNA reads TGTGCCAGCAGCTCGGGACTACAACTCCTACAGGCCGGGGAGCTGTTTTTT.

At least ten counts were recorded for this clonotype. The rearrangement joins TRBV12-3 or TRBV12-4 to TRBJ2-3; 12 nucleotides line up with TRBD2. Germline trimming cut 4 bases from V and 3 bases from J; bases unmatched to any gene: 5. The CDR3 extends over 16 amino acids. The CDR3 region has the DNA TGTGCCAGCAGTTCGACTAGCGGGGGCCCAACAGATACGCAGTATTTT. It is translated as CASSSTSGGPTDTQYF.

This clonotype appeared many times. The chain combines TRBV5-4 with TRBJ1-5; no clear D gene. Trimming removed 4 bases at V and 1 base at J, with 6 bases between. CDR1 SGHNT and CDR2 YYREEE come from the germline V gene (reference sequence). The CDR3 consists of 13 residues. The CDR3 is CASSVDSNQPQHF. Written as DNA, the CDR3 is TGTGCCAGCAGCGTTGACAGCAATCAGCCCCAGCATTTT.

This clonotype was detected ten times or more. This rearrangement joins TRBV18 to TRBJ2-7; no definite D call. This CDR3 has 17 residues. CDR1 is KGHSH, CDR2 LQKENI, per germline. V was pared by 1 base and J by 0 bases, with 16 bases between. The CDR3 sequence: CASSPLGPAPSSYEQYF. As DNA, the CDR3 is TGTGCCAGCTCACCACTCGGTCCAGCACCAAGCTCCTACGAGCAGTACTTC. Full variable domain (remainder filled in from reference TRBV18 and TRBJ2-7): NAGVMQNPRHLVRRRGQEARLRCSPMKGHSHVYWYRQLPEEGLKFMVYLQKENIIDESGMPKERFSAEFPKEGPSILRIQQVVRGDSAAYFCASSPLGPAPSSYEQYFGPGTRLTVT.

This clonotype occurred many times. This sequence joins TRBV7-3 and TRBJ2-7, with D perhaps TRBD2 (6 bases). Germline V gene data show CDR1 as SGHTA and CDR2 as FQGTGA. The CDR3 totals 14 residues. Trimming took off 2 bases at V and 4 bases at J, with 12 bases between the two ends. This chain's CDR3 is CASSLEAGRYEQYF. The CDR3 bases are TGTGCCAGCAGCTTAGAGGCAGGGAGGTACGAGCAGTACTTC.

This clonotype was seen at least ten times. V gene TRBV6-5 combines with J gene TRBJ2-7; 8 bases match TRBD1. Germline V gene sequence: CDR1 MNHEY, CDR2 SVGAGI. This CDR3 spans 15 amino acids. Trimming at V came to 0 bases and at J to 3 bases, leaving 4 bases not matched to a gene. DNA for the CDR3: TGTGCCAGCAGTTACTCAACACAGGGGGTCTACGAGCAGTACTTC. Translating gives CASSYSTQGVYEQYF.

This clonotype was counted ten times or more. The genes are TRBV6-2 or TRBV6-3 and TRBJ2-3; 8 bases line up with TRBD2. The CDR3 consists of 14 residues. J gave up 9 bases and V 0 bases, and 5 bases lay outside the gene matches. CDR1 and CDR2 from the germline V gene are MNHEY and SVGEGT. Written as DNA, the CDR3 is TGTGCCAGCAGTTACTCGATAGCGGGGACCACGCAGTATTTT. It codes for CASSYSIAGTTQYF.

This chain links TRBV7-9 with TRBJ1-1, with TRBD1 identical over 7 bases. This CDR3 has 14 residues. Unmatched junction bases numbered 8, after V lost 5 bases and J lost 5 bases. Germline values: CDR1 SEHNR, CDR2 FQNEAQ (reference sequence). CDR3 protein: CASSPNDRDTEAFF. The CDR3 DNA follows: TGTGCCAGCAGCCCTAATGACAGGGATACTGAAGCTTTCTTT.

This clonotype showed up just a few times. The V gene is TRBV7-9, the J gene TRBJ1-1; 7 bases align to TRBD1. Germline trimming cut 5 bases from V and 6 bases from J; bases unmatched to any gene: 3. This CDR3 is 12 amino acids long. From germline, CDR1 is SEHNR and CDR2 FQNEAQ (reference sequence). CDR3 nucleotides: TGTGCCAGCAGCCGGGACAGTTCTGAAGCTTTCTTT. It specifies CASSRDSSEAFF.

This clonotype showed up many times. The chain couples TRBV6-5 to TRBJ1-5; D remains unclear. The CDR3 sequence is 15 residues long. Trimming took 0 bases from V and 6 from J, leaving 12 bases between them. Looked up from germline, CDR1 is MNHEY and CDR2 is SVGAGI. CDR3 sequence (DNA): TGTGCCAGCAGTTACTCCCTGGTACACCGTCAGCCCCAGCATTTT. Its protein product is CASSYSLVHRQPQHF.

This clonotype was observed at least ten times. This chain joins TRBV5-1 and TRBJ1-2; D perhaps matches TRBD1 (6 bases). The CDR3 loop spans 14 amino acids. V gave up 4 bases and J gave up 8 bases, with 18 bases separating them. Germline CDR1 and CDR2: SGHRS and YFSETQ. The DNA of the CDR3 is TGCGCCAGCAGCAATTTTACAGGGTTCGAGGGCTACACCTTC. It specifies CASSNFTGFEGYTF.

V usage is TRBV6-1 and J usage is TRBJ1-1; 8 bases line up with TRBD1. Germline V gene sequence: CDR1 MNHNS, CDR2 SASEGT. V trimming: 8 bases; J trimming: 4 bases; junction bases outside the gene matches: 9. This CDR3 comprises 14 residues. The CDR3 sequence is CASGTDRDLTEAFF. The CDR3, as DNA: TGTGCCAGCGGAACGGACAGGGACCTCACTGAAGCTTTCTTT.

This clonotype has a count of ten or more. The V call is TRBV9, the J call TRBJ2-2; D is perhaps TRBD2 (5 bases). Trimming cost V 4 bases and J 7 bases, with 11 bases left between them. CDR3 length: 13 amino acids. Germline loops: CDR1 SGDLS, CDR2 YYNGEE. CDR3 sequence (DNA): TGTGCCAGCAGCCCGGACTTGGGCGGGGAGCTGTTTTTT. Its translation is CASSPDLGGELFF.

Many counts were recorded for this clonotype. This chain uses TRBV20-1 with TRBJ2-1; D is perhaps TRBD1 or TRBD2 (5 bases each). The germline gives CDR1 DFQATT, CDR2 SNEGSKA (reference sequence). This CDR3 region has 18 residues. V shed 6 bases and J shed 4 bases, with 28 bases lying between them. CDR3 region: CSAARLTGAPGVYNEQFF. The CDR3 bases are TGCAGTGCCGCGCGCCTAACCGGGGCCCCCGGGGTGTACAATGAGCAGTTCTTC.

J is TRBJ1-1 and V is TRBV10-3; D may be TRBD1 (5 bases). CDR3 length equals 15 residues. Deletions cut 4 bases from V and 0 bases from J, with 12 bases between. Germline V gene sequence: CDR1 ENHRY, CDR2 SYGVKD. CDR3 in amino acids: CAISGGRPMNTEAFF. CDR3 nucleotides: TGTGCCATCAGTGGGGGACGGCCAATGAACACTGAAGCTTTCTTT.

This clonotype was seen many times. CDR3 amino acids: CASSYRPWTVNTEAFF. The CDR3 nucleotides are TGTGCCAGCAGTTACCGACCCTGGACGGTGAACACTGAAGCTTTCTTT. The V gene is TRBV6-5, the J gene TRBJ1-1; D ambiguous. There are 16 residues in the CDR3. Germline V gene lookup returns CDR1 MNHEY and CDR2 SVGAGI. Trimming removed 2 bases from V and 0 bases from J, with 13 bases in between.

Comment on this clonotype: It may be a read error: a sequence one base away is much more abundant. CDR3 DNA: TGCGCCAGCTTCCCGGGACAGGGGCCCCACGAGCATTACTTC. This gives the protein CASFPGQGPHEHYF. V is TRBV5-1 and J is TRBJ2-7; TRBD1 aligns across 10 bases. Germline V lookup: CDR1 SGHRS, CDR2 YFSETQ. This CDR3 spans 14 amino acids.

In its sample, this clonotype was seen a few times. The chain combines TRBV2 with TRBJ2-7, with no clear D. The V gene lost 8 bases and the J gene lost 5 bases, with 16 bases spanning the gap. This CDR3 is 13 amino acids long. CDR1 and CDR2 from the germline V gene are SNHLY and FYNNEI. CDR3 nucleotide sequence: TGTGCCAGCTCCAGTGGTAGTCGCGACGAGCAGTACTTC. Protein: CASSSGSRDEQYF.

This clonotype was recorded many times. The genes are TRBV20-1 and TRBJ1-2; no clear D. The CDR3 sequence is 12 residues long. Germline-derived CDR1 and CDR2 are DFQATT and SNEGSKA (reference sequence). The V end lost 6 bases, the J end lost 5 bases, and 13 bases lay between the germline ends. CDR3 protein: CSAFLRIYGYTF. Here the CDR3 DNA reads TGCAGTGCATTTCTAAGAATTTATGGCTACACCTTC.

The sample holds many counts of this clonotype. The V gene is TRBV12-5, the J gene TRBJ2-2; D is perhaps TRBD2 (6 bases). V shed 0 bases and J shed 3 bases, with 14 bases lying between them. The CDR3 is 17 residues long. The germline V gene encodes CDR1 LGHNT and CDR2 FRNRAP. The CDR3 nucleotides are TGTGCTAGTGGTTTGGTACTCGGCAGGGAGGACACCGGGGAGCTGTTTTTT. Its protein is CASGLVLGREDTGELFF.

Concerning this clonotype: A much larger clonotype is one base distant, so this may be a read error. The CDR3 DNA is TGTGCCAGCAGCCAGGGACTTCCAGAGGCCCAGTACTTC. Its translation: CASSQGLPEAQYF. The rearrangement links TRBV3-1 to TRBJ2-5, with a tentative D call TRBD2 (6 bases). CDR1 and CDR2 (germline): LGHDT, YNNKEL (reference sequence). CDR3 length: 13 residues.